The text below deals with one T cell receptor (beta chain). Its antigen is unknown. V lost 6 bases, J lost 8 bases, and 10 bases lay in between. CDR1 SNHLY and CDR2 FYNNEI come from the germline V gene. This CDR3 has 11 amino acids. This table comes from immunoSEQ multiplex PCR, and its TCRdb copy is limited to in-frame clones, with some not included. The sample has about 90,000 clones, just under 95% seen once. The data derive from a study of graft-versus-host responses after intestinal transplantation. Whole-study context: As for transplant type, recipients had multivisceral, liver-intestinal, or isolated intestinal grafts. All of the recipients had induction that used anti-thymocyte globulin, then tacrolimus and steroids for roughly three years.

Study results and limitations: GvH clones were found in recipient marrow; some appeared first in ileum or blood. Early post-transplant declines in HvG were associated with peak levels of circulating GvH clones.

This TCR came from a human donor who was the organ donor for an intestinal transplant. The rearrangement joins TRBV2 to TRBJ1-1; a weak D match, TRBD1 (6 bases). Sequenced material: unstimulated CD8+ T cells sorted from spleen or lymph node cells, taken before transplant. This chain's CDR3 is CASRRDIEAFF. CDR3 bases: TGTGCCAGCAGGAGGGACATCGAAGCTTTCTTT. The full variable domain, rest sourced from reference TRBV2 and TRBJ1-1, is EPEVTQTPSHQVTQMGQEVILRCVPISNHLYFYWYRQILGQKVEFLVSFYNNEISEKSEIFDDQFSVERPDGSNFTLKIRSTKLEDSAMYFCASRRDIEAFFGQGTRLTVV.